A selection of T cell receptor beta chains follows, all from one sample in a study of shared clonotypes between healthy human individuals. This table comes from immunoSEQ multiplex PCR, and its TCRdb copy is limited to in-frame clones, with some not included. The sample yields fewer than 2.5 million clones, approximately 94% seen once. The material sequenced was naive CD4+ T cells from PBMCs. These TCRs come from a man aged 18-30 years in good health. Some clones in this sample may be carry-over from other donors' samples. Both conserved end residues are part of each CDR3. Each record gives: clone size, D gene, V gene, J gene, CDR3 protein, CDR3 DNA. D genes are given only for firm matches. A clone size is listed for some rows: how often the clone was seen (once, few, many), or a class if it is expanded.

size: NA
D: NA
V: TRBV5-1
J: TRBJ2-6
CDR3: CASSASPRSGANVLTF
DNA: TGCGCCAGCAGCGCCAGTCCCCGCTCTGGGGCCAACGTCCTGACTTTC

size: NA
D: NA
V: TRBV2
J: TRBJ1-1
CDR3: CATRRFSNTEAFF
DNA: TGTGCCACCAGGAGGTTTTCGAACACTGAAGCTTTCTTT

size: NA
D: TRBD2
V: TRBV15
J: TRBJ2-3
CDR3: CATSKGTSGYTDTQYF
DNA: TGTGCCACCAGCAAAGGGACTAGCGGTTACACAGATACGCAGTATTTT

size: NA
D: TRBD1
V: TRBV19
J: TRBJ2-7
CDR3: CASRGQTYEQYF
DNA: TGTGCCAGTAGGGGACAGACCTACGAGCAGTACTTC

size: NA
D: TRBD2
V: TRBV5-1
J: TRBJ2-1
CDR3: CASSLLAGADNEQFF
DNA: TGCGCCAGCAGCTTACTAGCGGGAGCGGACAATGAGCAGTTCTTC

size: NA
D: NA
V: TRBV7-2
J: TRBJ1-1
CDR3: CASSYQGLTNTEAFF
DNA: TGTGCCAGCAGCTACCAGGGGTTAACGAACACTGAAGCTTTCTTT

size: NA
D: TRBD2
V: TRBV5-6
J: TRBJ2-7
CDR3: CASSFRTSGRRYEQYF
DNA: TGTGCCAGCAGCTTTCGGACTAGCGGGAGGAGATACGAGCAGTACTTC

size: once
D: TRBD1
V: TRBV27
J: TRBJ1-5
CDR3: CASSFPDRGRRTRPQHF
DNA: TGTGCCAGCAGTTTCCCTGACAGGGGGCGAAGGACCCGGCCCCAGCATTTT

size: NA
D: NA
V: TRBV7-9
J: TRBJ2-1
CDR3: CASSLPGSSSSYNEQFF
DNA: TGTGCCAGCAGCTTACCGGGGTCGTCGAGCTCCTACAATGAGCAGTTCTTC

size: NA
D: NA
V: TRBV27
J: TRBJ1-2
CDR3: CASSLEGRGPPPYGYTF
DNA: TGTGCCAGCAGTTTAGAGGGAAGGGGCCCGCCCCCATATGGCTACACCTTC

size: NA
D: NA
V: TRBV9
J: TRBJ1-3
CDR3: CASSAHPGRGDTIYF
DNA: TGTGCCAGCAGCGCCCATCCGGGCAGGGGAGACACCATATATTTT

size: NA
D: NA
V: TRBV2
J: TRBJ1-4
CDR3: CASSRSTMHNEKLFF
DNA: TGTGCCAGCAGCCGTTCCACCATGCATAATGAAAAACTGTTTTTT

size: NA
D: NA
V: TRBV5-1
J: TRBJ2-7
CDR3: CASSMVGSANYEQYF
DNA: TGCGCCAGCAGTATGGTGGGATCCGCGAACTACGAGCAGTACTTC

size: NA
D: NA
V: TRBV9
J: TRBJ2-2
CDR3: CASSVAVTGELFF
DNA: TGTGCCAGCAGCGTAGCCGTCACCGGGGAGCTGTTTTTT

size: NA
D: NA
V: TRBV7-9
J: TRBJ2-7
CDR3: CASSLAGVAYEQYF
DNA: TGTGCCAGCAGCTTAGCCGGGGTAGCCTACGAGCAGTACTTC

size: NA
D: NA
V: TRBV5-3
J: TRBJ1-5
CDR3: CARSSRLASNQPQHF
DNA: TGTGCCAGAAGCTCCCGCCTGGCTTCAAATCAGCCCCAGCATTTT

size: once
D: TRBD2
V: TRBV19
J: TRBJ2-7
CDR3: CASRFAAGDPHEQYF
DNA: TGTGCCAGTAGGTTCGCAGCGGGAGATCCCCACGAGCAGTACTTC

size: NA
D: TRBD1
V: TRBV19
J: TRBJ2-7
CDR3: CASSRGQGGYEQYF
DNA: TGTGCCAGTAGTCGTGGACAGGGTGGATACGAGCAGTACTTC